This TCR beta chain originates from a study of a mutant IDH1 vaccine in newly diagnosed glioma. The wider study: Eight vaccinations went to patients in weeks 1, 3, 5, 7, 11, 15, 19, 23.

Clones were sequenced by immunoSEQ multiplex PCR, and TCRdb holds only the in-frame ones, with some missing. The sample consists of about 32,000 clones, approximately 78% of them appearing once. Time point meaning: week 11, during vaccination. In the vaccine, a single dose held 300 ug of the mutant IDH1 20-mer peptide, along with topical imiquimod. V dropped 5 bases and J dropped 2; count of bases not matched to a gene: 14. CDR1 is SGHTA and CDR2 is FQGTGA in the germline V gene. This CDR3 comprises 18 residues. As concerns this clone: No antigen is known for it.

The chain has TRBV7-3 and TRBJ2-2; 7 nucleotides line up with TRBD2. Specimen: PBMCs, collected from a glioma patient whose treatment included an IDH1 peptide vaccine. This sequence originates from a young man with glioma. CDR3 amino acids: CASSPRGVAESNTGELFF. The CDR3 coding sequence is TGTGCCAGCAGCCCCCGGGGGGTAGCGGAGTCCAACACCGGGGAGCTGTTTTTT.